This entry features one T cell receptor beta chain sequence. It lacks a known antigen. No base quality information exists; no much larger clone differs at one position. The cohort was made up of approximately 700 healthy bone marrow donors. Cohort members were all nominally healthy when sampled, although unrecorded immune exposures were likely present. The donor was CMV seropositive and belonged to the group of more than 250 seropositive cohort members. Each donor provided a peripheral blood sample, and peripheral blood mononuclear cells were used for TCR beta sequencing. Genomic DNA was extracted from the blood cell samples with the Qiagen DNeasy Blood Extraction Kit. These data belong to a study of cytomegalovirus exposure and HLA in healthy donors (dated by TCRdb to 2016 to 2017). As for the study more broadly: According to an earlier analysis of 587 of the donors, some 170 million T cells yielded 117 million unique TCR beta sequences and around 280 Gb of sequence data. Rather than using new phenotypic data, the later analysis identified candidate immune exposures from TCR beta sequences and from how often those sequences occurred across donors. To decide whether each TCR beta V gene segment behaved as functional or pseudogenic, an earlier analysis of approximately 590 of the donors relied on high-throughput TCR beta sequencing. A later genetic analysis used genome-wide SNP genotypes for about 65% of the roughly 670 donors, treating that subset as a discovery cohort. HLA typing covered class I and class II loci at four-digit resolution. Besides the first cohort of 666 subjects, a separate validation cohort made up of 95 to 150 different subjects was used. A later analysis re-examined previously published TCR beta repertoires from just over 650 donors and added high-resolution HLA genotyping to investigate patterns of TCR occurrence. To predict cytomegalovirus infection status, the study brought together high-throughput TCR immunosequencing, statistical association of individual TCRs with disease status, and machine learning. Typing coverage varied by locus: about 620-630 donors for A, B, C, DRB1 and DQB1; 500 to 550 for DQA1; approximately 610 for DPA1; 450 to 480 for DPB1. Every repertoire in the discovery cohort had been generated on one and the same sequencing platform. Donor age, sex, ethnicity and CMV serostatus were compiled together with the repertoire data. Of the approximately 400 genotyped donors, approximately 80% were placed in the genetic ancestry cluster associated with self-reported Caucasian donors. The study was designed to test whether signatures of past pathogen exposure could be identified by cataloging public T cell receptors. The study profiled the T cell repertoires of 666 subjects by immunosequencing and related them to cytomegalovirus serostatus. On average, roughly 240,000 unique TCR beta nucleotide sequences were sequenced per donor among a few hundred genotyped donors of the cohort, with around 19% of those sequences being non-productive. Because of strong linkage in the cohort, four or five DR-DQ haplotypes were treated as single units for association and clustering. An early release that covered roughly 600 HLA-typed donors contained about 300 gigabases of sequencing data and some 87 million unique TCR sequences.

The library was built by means of the immunoSEQ multiplex PCR assay. For the multiplex PCR, a mixture combining 60 forward primers for TCR Vbeta segments and 13 reverse primers for TCR Jbeta segments was used. The CDR3 region of rearranged TCR beta genes was amplified from genomic DNA with a multiplex PCR assay. The Illumina HiSeq System was used to sequence the amplified TCR beta libraries as 87-base-pair reads. The paper's processing steps were these. Across the 640 or so repertoires, a later analysis counted about 81 million unique TCR beta chains, about 10 million of which were shared by at least two donors. To remove PCR and sequencing errors, raw reads were error-corrected and collapsed into unique sequences using a nearest-neighbor algorithm that merged closely related sequences. To assign V, D and J gene segments, CDR3 sequences were aligned to IMGT reference sequences. For a sequence to be retained, at least a six-nucleotide match to both a V gene segment and a J gene segment was required. A rearrangement was called productive if the CDR3 had no stop codons and remained in frame with V and J, and every other rearrangement was called non-productive. CDR3 was defined by IMGT convention, running from the second conserved V-encoded cysteine to the conserved J-encoded phenylalanine. The earlier analysis of about 500 of the donors excluded sequences that lacked an unambiguous match to a single V gene segment. In an earlier analysis of several hundred of the donors, V segments were called functional above 56.7% productive rearrangements and were called segregating when the between-donor standard deviation exceeded 5%. To diagnose cytomegalovirus status from the catalog of TCR beta chain sequences, a statistical classification framework was built. V and J gene assignment, in a later analysis, came from comparing TCR nucleotide sequences with IMGT/GENE-DB human TR gene sequences. The TCRdist pipeline was used in a later analysis to assign CDR3 sequences and most-parsimonious VDJ recombination scenarios. In a later analysis, every TCR beta chain was defined by the combination of its CDR3 amino acid sequence and its V-gene family, and reads without a unique V-gene family were dropped. As a way to deal with suspected cross-contamination and a sequencing artifact, a later analysis dropped over 550 nucleotide sequences that were highly shared and had low generation probability. In a later analysis, a clonal expansion index for each public chain was calculated from normalized within-repertoire ranks of inferred template counts. In a later analysis, generation probabilities were computed with a VDJ recombination model fitted to out-of-frame rearrangements, and the resulting probabilities were checked against IGoR. Hypergeometric tests were used in a later analysis to score TCR-TCR, TCR-HLA and TCR-CMV co-occurrence, with a repertoire-size bias correction applied to the TCR pairs. False discovery rates were estimated in a later analysis by permuting HLA or CMV assignments 20 times. In a later analysis, co-occurring TCRs were grouped using DBSCAN, with TCRdist sequence similarity added in when clustering inside HLA-allele-positive subsets. Repertoires with fewer than 30,000 or more than 120,000 public chains, plus five repertoires with anomalous nucleotide sharing, were excluded from co-occurrence clustering. TCRdb provides this immuneACCESS table in a form limited to in-frame rearrangements. Some clones are lacking; in checked studies, under half of them reflect an unresolved V gene, and why the rest are absent is not known. That table supplies the V and J calls and clone size; D and trimming were determined from the DNA. The sample table contains roughly 170,000 clones; only one count was recorded for approximately 85% of them. The top ten clones comprise under 5% of the sample.

Paper-wide results and their limitations: The earlier analysis of 587 of the donors excluded roughly 17 rarely observed V segments, including chromosome 9 orphons, because counts were too low. At a false discovery rate of 0.05, a later analysis linked 15,000 to 20,000 TCR beta sequences to specific HLA alleles. Correlated functional status among segregating V segments might be attributable to linkage disequilibrium, but an unknown experimental factor could not be ruled out. Assigning TCR associations to individual alleles was difficult when HLA alleles, especially DR and DQ, strongly co-occurred. The 87-base-pair reads could not distinguish some IMGT-functional V segments, including TRBV6-2 and TRBV6-3, so those segments were excluded. A cluster of highly shared sequence variants was judged likely to represent a technical artifact of the sequencing pipeline. A few of the identified cytomegalovirus-associated TCR beta chains were confirmed in vitro to be specific for cytomegalovirus antigens. A later genetic analysis reported fewer N-insertions in productive TCRs among donors in an Asian-associated ancestry cluster than the roughly 640-donor mean. Compared with equally common non-associated chains, HLA-associated TCR beta chains in a later analysis were more clonally expanded and had lower generation probabilities. The presence/absence analyses assumed that sequencing depth was roughly uniform across donors, and that assumption may not be true. In a later analysis, several top co-occurrence clusters were reported to appear linked to parvovirus B19, influenza, CMV and Epstein-Barr virus. The cohort was sequenced for TCR beta chains only, and without alpha or paired-chain data the features that could be detected were limited. Across donors, most TCR sequences were observed very rarely, whereas some public TCRs were present in many individuals. According to a later analysis, TCR association rates differed among HLA loci, with DRB1 alleles showing the most associated TCRs and HLA-C alleles showing the fewest. The classifier was reported to diagnose cytomegalovirus status with high specificity and sensitivity in both the original cohort and the validation cohort. The study listed 164 TCR beta chains as associated with cytomegalovirus. Immune exposure information for the cohort was limited to CMV serostatus. Because some donors lacked HLA typing at each locus, the association tests relied only on the typed subset. In a later genetic analysis, a missense DCLRE1C variant was associated with V-gene and J-gene trimming of TCR beta chains, and the association was replicated in an independent cohort. A later analysis found that most CMV-associated TCR beta chains appeared HLA-restricted, with HLA associations seemingly driven largely by CMV exposure. A further reported finding was that TCR beta sequences accurately predicted the HLA-A and HLA-B alleles for most subjects in the first cohort. An earlier analysis of some 560 of the donors showed that most TCR beta V segments appeared in productive rearrangements either about 87% or about 30% of the time, which broadly matched IMGT annotations. The authors suggested that the approach could potentially be extended to other disease states and immunological phenotypes.

Germline trimming amounts to 0 bases on V and 7 bases on J, with 6 as the count of junction bases outside the gene matches. The CDR3, from cysteine to phenylalanine, totals 15 residues. Solely the CDR3 DNA is kept, with 45 bases framed from the first base. From the germline V gene (reference sequence), CDR1 is SGHNT and CDR2 is YYREEE. Input material: PBMCs. The chain employs TRBV5-4 and TRBJ2-5, with 10 bases in between that match TRBD2. The receptor was derived from a girl aged 5-17 years in good health and CMV-seropositive. The DNA is TGTGCCAGCAGCTTGGCCAGCGGGGGGGCAGGGACCCAGTACTTC. It codes for CASSLASGGAGTQYF.